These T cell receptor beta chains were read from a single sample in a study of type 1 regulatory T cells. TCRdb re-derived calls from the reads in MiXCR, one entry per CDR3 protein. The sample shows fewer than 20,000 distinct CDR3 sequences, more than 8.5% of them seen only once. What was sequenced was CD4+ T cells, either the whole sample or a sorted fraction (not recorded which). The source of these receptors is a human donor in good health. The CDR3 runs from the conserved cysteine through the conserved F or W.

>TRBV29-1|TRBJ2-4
CSDMDRKNIQYF
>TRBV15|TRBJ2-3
CATRLAEGTDTQYF
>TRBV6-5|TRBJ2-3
CASSYSYLAGFHTDTQYF
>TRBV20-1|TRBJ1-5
CSADKGGNQPQHF
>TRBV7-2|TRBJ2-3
CASSYTDTQYF
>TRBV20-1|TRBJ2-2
CSADSGKGTGELFF
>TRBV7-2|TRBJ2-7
CASSSDRREQYF
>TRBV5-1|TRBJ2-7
CASSSGLSYEQYF
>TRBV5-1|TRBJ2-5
CASSARGETQYF
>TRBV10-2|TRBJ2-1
CASSALNEQFF
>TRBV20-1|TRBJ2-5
CSAAWGLGETQYF
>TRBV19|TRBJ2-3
CASSVGRDNTQYF
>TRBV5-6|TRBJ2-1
CASSPGGLAGVNEQFF
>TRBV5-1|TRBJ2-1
CTSSGGQEGNEQFF
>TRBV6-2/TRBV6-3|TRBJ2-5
CASSYLETQYF
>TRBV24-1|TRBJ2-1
CATSVSRPGNEQFF
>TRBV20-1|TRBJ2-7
CSANSGTGGNEQYF
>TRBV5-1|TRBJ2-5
CASSYRLASLGETQYF
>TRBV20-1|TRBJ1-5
CSAISASNQPQHF
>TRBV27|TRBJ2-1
CASSFTGRRNEQFF
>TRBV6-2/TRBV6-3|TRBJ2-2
CASSYPGQARELFF
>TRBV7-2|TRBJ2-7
CASSITGGNYEQYF
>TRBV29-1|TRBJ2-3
CSVRSPWTDTQYF
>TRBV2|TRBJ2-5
CATSVQETQYF
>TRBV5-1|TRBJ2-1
CASSLASQGNEQFF
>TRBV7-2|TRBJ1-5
CASSPLSESNQPQHF
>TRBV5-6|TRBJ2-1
CASNKAHEQFF
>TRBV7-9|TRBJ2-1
CASSLGVARIF
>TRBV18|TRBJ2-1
CASSQQGTFHNEQFF
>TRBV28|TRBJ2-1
CASSLFQSGANEQFF
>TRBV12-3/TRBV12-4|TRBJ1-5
CASRESRGNLNQPQHF
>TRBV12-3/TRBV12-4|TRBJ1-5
CASAEPDQPQHF
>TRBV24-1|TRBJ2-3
CATGESTDTQYF
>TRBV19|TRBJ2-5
CASRRGDKQETQYF
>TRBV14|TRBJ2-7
CASSPIGAVGYEQYF
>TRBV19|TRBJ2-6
CASRISSGANVLTF
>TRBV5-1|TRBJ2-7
CASSWNGAYEQYF
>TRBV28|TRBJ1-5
CASRPAGVGNQPQHF
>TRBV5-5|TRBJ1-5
CASSVRVNQPQHF
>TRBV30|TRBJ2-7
CAWAPGLNYEQYF
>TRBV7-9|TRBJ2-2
CASSQGDTGELFF
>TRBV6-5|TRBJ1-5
CASSPTNDRGEPQHF
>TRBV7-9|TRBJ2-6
CASSPIPSGANVLTF
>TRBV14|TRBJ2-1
CASSQDGTFSYNEQFF
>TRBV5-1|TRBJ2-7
CASSKSGTGTLDEQYF
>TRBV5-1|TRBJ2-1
CASSYGQGKNEQFF
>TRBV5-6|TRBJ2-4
CASSPLAGGKNIQYF